This T cell receptor beta chain was documented in a study of shared clonotypes between healthy human individuals. Overall study findings and caveats: There were few donors, and this limited the genetic and exposure-history diversity represented.

Produced via immunoSEQ multiplex PCR; TCRdb's table is partial and in-frame only. The table has about 1 million clones, around 74% seen once; the top ten hold 1.4% to 1.5%. The CDR3 runs to 16 residues. The germline gives CDR1 MNHEY, CDR2 SMNVEV (reference sequence). The V gene end was trimmed by 1 base and the J gene end by 5 bases; junction bases not matched to a gene: 5. Remarks on this clone: Its specificity is not known.

Input material: memory CD4+ T cells sorted from blood. Subset reported: CD45RA-negative fraction. The chain combines TRBV27 with TRBJ1-6; TRBD1 agrees at 7 bases. The sequence was collected from a man between 18 and 29 years old in good health. DNA for the CDR3: TGTGCCAGCAGTTTATACGACAGGGCGAATAATTCACCCCTCCACTTT. This codes for CASSLYDRANNSPLHF.